This is a list of T cell receptor beta chains from one sample in a study of T cells expressing NK-cell markers. TCRdb reanalyzed the 5' RACE reads and collapses them to one entry per CDR3 protein, without DNA. This listing includes about 400,000 distinct CDR3 sequences. The sequenced sample was blood T cells: a sorted CD56 or NKG2C T cell subset, CD4+ or CD8+ T cells, or bulk PBMC T cells (not recorded which). The receptors shown here come from a woman aged 50 to 60 in good health. Each CDR3 is given with its conserved first and last residue.

TRBJ1-5	TRBV6-1	CASSEMRGGGQPQHF
TRBJ2-3	TRBV5-1	CASSYRETRDTQYF
TRBJ2-1	TRBV11-2	CASSLDRLGSYNEQFF
TRBJ2-1	TRBV15	CATSRYPRGLNNEQFF
TRBJ2-1	TRBV20-1	CSARSGPLPGEQFF
TRBJ2-3	TRBV15	CATSREGGSDTQYF
TRBJ2-1	TRBV12-3/TRBV12-4	CASSLRGAAGGLDNEQFF
TRBJ2-7	TRBV28	CASSFRGHEQYF
TRBJ1-2	TRBV3-1	CASSQVWQDRINYGYTF
TRBJ2-1	TRBV27	CASSLLDRRNEQFF
TRBJ2-5	TRBV2	CASARVQETQYF
TRBJ2-1	TRBV5-1	CASSLEGSGLLFF
TRBJ1-2	TRBV12-3/TRBV12-4	CASSPIATYGYTF
TRBJ2-2	TRBV2	CASSREGDTGELFF
TRBJ1-4	TRBV20-1	CSARGRREKLFF
TRBJ2-3	TRBV5-5	CATSTGGLDTQYF